Included here is one T cell receptor (beta chain) sequence, with context. No antigen is known for it. Measured with immunoSEQ multiplex PCR; TCRdb has only the in-frame clones, and not every one. Here the sample spans 200,000 or so clones, 90% to 95% being singletons. The data derive from a study of T cell responses to AZD1222 COVID-19 vaccine. Points from the study as a whole: Donors, mostly white British, included more females; clonal diversity was possibly underestimated. The study identified only five to seven AZD1222 recipients as seropositive at baseline.

V lost 0 bases to trimming and J lost 8 bases, with 19 bases between them. Germline CDR1 reads LNHNV; CDR2 reads YYDKDF (reference sequence). The CDR3 consists of 16 residues. The sample consisted of peripheral blood, taken on day 0 of AZD1222 vaccination. This TCR came from an adult in good health. This sequence joins TRBV15 and TRBJ1-2; D gene uncertain. CDR3 region: CATSREVGVLGGGYTF. The CDR3 DNA sequence: TGTGCCACCAGCAGAGAGGTTGGAGTCTTAGGAGGGGGCTACACCTTC.